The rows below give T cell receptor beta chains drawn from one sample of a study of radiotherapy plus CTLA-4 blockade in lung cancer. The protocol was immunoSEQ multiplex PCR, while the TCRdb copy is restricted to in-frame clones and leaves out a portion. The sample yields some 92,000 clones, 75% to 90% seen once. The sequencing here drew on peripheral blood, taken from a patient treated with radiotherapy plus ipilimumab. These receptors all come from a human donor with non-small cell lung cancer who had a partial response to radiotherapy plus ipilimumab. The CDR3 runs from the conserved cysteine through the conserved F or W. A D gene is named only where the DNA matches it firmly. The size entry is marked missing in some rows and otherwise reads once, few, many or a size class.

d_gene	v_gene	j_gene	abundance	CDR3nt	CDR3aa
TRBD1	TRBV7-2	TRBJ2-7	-	TGTGCCACCTCACTGGACAGGGGTGGTTACGAGCAGTACTTC	CATSLDRGGYEQYF
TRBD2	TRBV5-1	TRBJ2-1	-	TGCGCCAGCAGCCTACTTGGGACTAGCGGTAACAATGAGCAGTTCTTC	CASSLLGTSGNNEQFF
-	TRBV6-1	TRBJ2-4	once	TGTGCCAGCAGGAGGGTCGTAGCCAAAAACATTCAGTACTTC	CASRRVVAKNIQYF
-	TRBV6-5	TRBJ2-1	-	TGTGCCAGCAGTTATTCCGTCGGGGGTCGCAATGAGCAGTTCTTC	CASSYSVGGRNEQFF
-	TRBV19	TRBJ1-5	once	TGTGCCAGTAGTATACCGTTTTTCAATCAGCCCCAGCATTTT	CASSIPFFNQPQHF
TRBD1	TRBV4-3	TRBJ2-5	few	TGCGCCAGCAGCCCCCACCAGGGGGCCACAGAGACCCAGTACTTC	CASSPHQGATETQYF
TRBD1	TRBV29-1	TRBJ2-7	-	TGCAGCGTTGAGACAGGGGGTGACGAGCAGTACTTC	CSVETGGDEQYF
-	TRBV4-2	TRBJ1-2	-	TGTGCCAGCAGCCAAGAGGCAGCGGGGAGCTATAGCTACACCTTC	CASSQEAAGSYSYTF
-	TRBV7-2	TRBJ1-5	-	TGTGCCAGCAGCCTTGGGGGCCACCGGCCCCAGCATTTT	CASSLGGHRPQHF
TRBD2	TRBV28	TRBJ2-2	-	TGTGCCAGCAGTTTAGGGGGGGGGATGACGAACACCGGGGAGCTGTTTTTT	CASSLGGGMTNTGELFF
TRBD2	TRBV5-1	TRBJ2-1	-	TGCGCCAGCAGCATACTAGCGGGACGCTCCTACAATGAGCAGTTCTTC	CASSILAGRSYNEQFF
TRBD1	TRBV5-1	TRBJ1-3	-	TGCGCCAGCGGTTCAGGGGGAGCTGGAAACACCATATATTTT	CASGSGGAGNTIYF
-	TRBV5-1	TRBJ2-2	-	TGCGCCAGCAGCTTGGGGCAAACCGTCACCGGGGAGCTGTTTTTT	CASSLGQTVTGELFF
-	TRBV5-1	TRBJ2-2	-	TGCGCCAGCAGCTTGAAGGTACCCCGGTCGGAGACCGGGGAGCTGTTTTTT	CASSLKVPRSETGELFF
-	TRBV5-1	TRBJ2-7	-	TGCGCCAGCAGCTTGACCGGGAGCTCCTACGAGCAGTACTTC	CASSLTGSSYEQYF
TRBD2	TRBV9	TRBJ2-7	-	TGTGCCAGCAGCTTTATAGCGGGAGGGCCAACCGAGCAGTACTTC	CASSFIAGGPTEQYF
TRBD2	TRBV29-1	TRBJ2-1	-	TGCAGCGTTGTTCGGGGGAGGGCCGATGATGAGCAGTTCTTC	CSVVRGRADDEQFF
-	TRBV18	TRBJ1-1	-	TGTGCCAGCTCACCTGGGTATGGCGGCACTGAAGCTTTCTTT	CASSPGYGGTEAFF
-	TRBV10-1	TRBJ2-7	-	TGCGCCAGCAGTGAGTCCCCCCTGAGGGAGCAGTACTTC	CASSESPLREQYF
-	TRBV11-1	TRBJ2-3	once	TGTGCCAGCAGTCCTCGAGAGCGCACAGATACGCAGTATTTT	CASSPRERTDTQYF
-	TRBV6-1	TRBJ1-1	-	TGTGCCAGCAGTGAATACCGAGGGATGCGAGCTTTCTTT	CASSEYRGMRAFF
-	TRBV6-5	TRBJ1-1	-	TGTGCCAGCATCCCCCCAGGGGTACTCACTGAAGCTTTCTTT	CASIPPGVLTEAFF
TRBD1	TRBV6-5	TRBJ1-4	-	TGTGCCAGCAGTTACTCGACAGGGGGAACCAAAAAACTGTTTTTT	CASSYSTGGTKKLFF
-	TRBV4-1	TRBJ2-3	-	TGCGCCAGCAGCCAAGATCGACTAGGTGGGACAGATACGCAGTATTTT	CASSQDRLGGTDTQYF
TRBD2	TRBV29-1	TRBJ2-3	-	TGCAGCGTTGAAGGGGCGGGAGGGCGGGCAGATACGCAGTATTTT	CSVEGAGGRADTQYF
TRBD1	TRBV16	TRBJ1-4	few	TGTGCCAGCAGCCCGTCAGGGGGCCGTCGTGAAAAACTGTTTTTT	CASSPSGGRREKLFF
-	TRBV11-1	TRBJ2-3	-	TGTGCCAGCAGCTCGCAATCCGGACTTTACACAGATACGCAGTATTTT	CASSSQSGLYTDTQYF
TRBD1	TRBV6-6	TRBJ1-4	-	TGTGCCAGCAGTTGGGACAGGGAAAAACTGTTTTTT	CASSWDREKLFF
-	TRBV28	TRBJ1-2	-	TGTGCCAGCAGTCCGAACTATGGCTACACCTTC	CASSPNYGYTF
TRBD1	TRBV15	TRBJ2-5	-	TGTGCCACCAGCATAGGGACAGTGTACCAAGAGACCCAGTACTTC	CATSIGTVYQETQYF
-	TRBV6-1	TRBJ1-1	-	TGTGCCAGCAGTGAAACTTTACAGGGCGACGGTGAAGCTTTCTTT	CASSETLQGDGEAFF
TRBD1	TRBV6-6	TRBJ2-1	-	TGTGCCAGCAGTCCGGGACAGGGGGTTTACAATGAGCAGTTCTTC	CASSPGQGVYNEQFF
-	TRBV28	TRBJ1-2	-	TGTGCCAGCAGTTTTGGGGGGAGCTCTGGCTACACCTTC	CASSFGGSSGYTF
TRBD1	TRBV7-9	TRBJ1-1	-	TGTGCCAGCAGCCCTCTACAGGGGAGCGCTGAAGCTTTCTTT	CASSPLQGSAEAFF
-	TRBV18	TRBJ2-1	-	TGTGCCAGCTCACCCCTGGTCCTGGGAGTGGGGTTTGAGCAGTTCTTC	CASSPLVLGVGFEQFF
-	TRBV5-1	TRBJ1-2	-	TGCGCCAGCAGCTTGACGCTAGATGGCTACACCTTC	CASSLTLDGYTF
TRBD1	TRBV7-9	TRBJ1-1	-	TGTGCCAGCAGCCCTACCACAGGGGGAGGGACTGAAGCTTTCTTT	CASSPTTGGGTEAFF
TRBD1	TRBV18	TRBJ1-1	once	TGTGCCAGCTCACCACGCCCCCAGGGGGCTGATAGCACTGAAGCTTTCTTT	CASSPRPQGADSTEAFF
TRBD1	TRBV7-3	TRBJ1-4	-	TGTGCCAGCAGCCTCCAGGGGGCGGATGAAAAACTGTTTTTT	CASSLQGADEKLFF
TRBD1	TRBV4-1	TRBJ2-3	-	TGCGCCAGCGGATACAGGGGTCTCACAGATACGCAGTATTTT	CASGYRGLTDTQYF
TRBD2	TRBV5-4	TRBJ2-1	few	TGTGCCAGCAGCTTGCCTAGCGGCGATGAGCAGTTCTTC	CASSLPSGDEQFF
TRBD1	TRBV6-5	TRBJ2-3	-	TGTGCCAGCAGTCGACAGGGGGCTGTAGATACGCAGTATTTT	CASSRQGAVDTQYF